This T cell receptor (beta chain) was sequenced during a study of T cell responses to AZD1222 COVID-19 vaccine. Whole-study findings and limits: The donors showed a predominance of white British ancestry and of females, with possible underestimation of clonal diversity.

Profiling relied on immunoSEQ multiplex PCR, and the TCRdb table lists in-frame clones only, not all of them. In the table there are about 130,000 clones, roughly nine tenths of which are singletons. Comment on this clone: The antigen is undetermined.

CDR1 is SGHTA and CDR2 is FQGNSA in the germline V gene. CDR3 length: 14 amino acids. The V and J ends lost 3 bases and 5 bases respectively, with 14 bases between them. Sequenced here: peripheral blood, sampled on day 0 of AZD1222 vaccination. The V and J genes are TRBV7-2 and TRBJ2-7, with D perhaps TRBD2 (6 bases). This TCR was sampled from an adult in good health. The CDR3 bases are TGTGCCAGCAGCTTCCGTGGGGGGATCCACGAGCAGTACTTC. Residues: CASSFRGGIHEQYF.